The following is a T cell receptor (beta chain) sequence with its context. Antigen specificity is unknown. Sequenced by immunoSEQ multiplex PCR; TCRdb stores in-frame clones only, minus some. The profile shows approximately 120,000 clones, 91% of them singletons. Trimming removed 1 base from V and 1 base from J, with 5 bases in between. The CDR3 has 13 amino acids. Germline V gene sequence: CDR1 SGDLS, CDR2 YYNGEE. This sample stems from a study of T cell responses to AZD1222 COVID-19 vaccine. Study-wide points: Elevations in Spike-specific TCR breadth and depth followed administration of two AZD1222 doses. There were vaccine-associated CD4 TCRs across spike, dominant at 160-218 and 743-854. In a largely white British group with more females than males, clonal diversity was possibly underestimated. The study sampled repertoires only after the peak T cell response.

The source was peripheral blood, collected on day 0 of AZD1222 vaccination. The genes are TRBV9 and TRBJ1-1; D ambiguous. The receptor was isolated from an adult in good health. The CDR3 DNA reads as TGTGCCAGCAGCGTATTAGGGAACACTGAAGCTTTCTTT. Translated, it gives CASSVLGNTEAFF.